This is a list of T cell receptor beta chains from one sample in a study of T cell responses to AZD1222 COVID-19 vaccine. This table comes from immunoSEQ multiplex PCR, and its TCRdb copy is limited to in-frame clones, with some not included. In the table there are roughly 150,000 clones, more than 80% of which are singletons. The sample consisted of peripheral blood, taken on day 0 of AZD1222 vaccination. These receptors originate from an adult in good health. The CDR3 runs from the conserved cysteine through the conserved F or W. D genes are given only for firm matches. A row's size may be missing; if present it is once, few, many or a size class.

v_call	d_call	clone_size	j_call	cdr3_nt	cdr3_aa
TRBV28	TRBD1	NA	TRBJ1-1	TGTGCCAGCAGTTCCTTACATCCGGGACAGCGGATTCCCAACCTGAACACTGAAGCTTTCTTT	CASSSLHPGQRIPNLNTEAFF
TRBV20-1	NA	NA	TRBJ1-2	TGCAGTGCCCCACAAAACTATGGCTACACCTTC	CSAPQNYGYTF
TRBV5-4	TRBD1	few	TRBJ1-1	TGTGCCAGCAGCCAACGGGACAGGTACACTGAAGCTTTCTTT	CASSQRDRYTEAFF
TRBV7-8	NA	NA	TRBJ2-2	TGTGCCACCTCCAGGCCCGCGAACACCGGGGAGCTGTTTTTT	CATSRPANTGELFF
TRBV30	NA	few	TRBJ2-3	TGTGCCTGGGCAGGACTCACAGATACGCAGTATTTT	CAWAGLTDTQYF
TRBV16	TRBD1	NA	TRBJ2-1	TGTGCCAGCAGCCAATTAGGAGGGACAGGGTCCAACAATGAGCAGTTCTTC	CASSQLGGTGSNNEQFF
TRBV18	NA	NA	TRBJ1-1	TGTGCCAGCTCACCTCCAGGAGGGTACACTGAAGCTTTCTTT	CASSPPGGYTEAFF
TRBV19	NA	NA	TRBJ2-4	TGTGCCAGTGGGGGTGGCTTGGACCTGGAAAACATTCAGTACTTC	CASGGGLDLENIQYF
TRBV29-1	NA	NA	TRBJ1-2	TGCAGCGTTGAAGGTATCCAGGGACGTAACTATGGCTACACCTTC	CSVEGIQGRNYGYTF
TRBV28	NA	NA	TRBJ2-3	TGTGCCTTACGGCGGGGTAGCACAGATACGCAGTATTTT	CALRRGSTDTQYF
TRBV9	NA	NA	TRBJ1-5	TGTGCCAGCAGCCAGGACAGTTCAAGCAATCAGCCCCAGCATTTT	CASSQDSSSNQPQHF
TRBV2	TRBD1	NA	TRBJ1-6	TGTGCCAGCAGTCCGGGACAGCTTAATTCACCCCTCCACTTT	CASSPGQLNSPLHF
TRBV19	NA	NA	TRBJ1-1	TGTGCCAGTAGTATGTCCCCCCTTGGGGCTTTCTTT	CASSMSPLGAFF
TRBV5-8	TRBD1	NA	TRBJ1-2	TGTGCCAGCAGCTTGGTGGACAGGACCATCTTC	CASSLVDRTIF
TRBV5-8	TRBD1	NA	TRBJ2-6	TGTGCCAGCAGCTTGGCCGGGACAGTAGTCTCTGGGGCCAACGTCCTGACTTTC	CASSLAGTVVSGANVLTF
TRBV19	NA	NA	TRBJ1-6	TGTGCCAGTGCTCGACGTCGGAATAGGGGACCGATTTATAATTCACCCCTCCACTTT	CASARRRNRGPIYNSPLHF
TRBV4-1	TRBD1	NA	TRBJ1-2	TGCGCCAGCAGCCCGGAGGGGGCGCGGGACTATGGCTACACCTTC	CASSPEGARDYGYTF
TRBV5-4	TRBD2	once	TRBJ2-7	TGTGCCAGCAGCTTGTCGGGGGGAGGTTTTCGCGAGCAGTACTTC	CASSLSGGGFREQYF
TRBV11-2	NA	NA	TRBJ1-1	TGTGCCAGCAGCTTAGAGGGTAACACTGAAGCTTTCTTT	CASSLEGNTEAFF